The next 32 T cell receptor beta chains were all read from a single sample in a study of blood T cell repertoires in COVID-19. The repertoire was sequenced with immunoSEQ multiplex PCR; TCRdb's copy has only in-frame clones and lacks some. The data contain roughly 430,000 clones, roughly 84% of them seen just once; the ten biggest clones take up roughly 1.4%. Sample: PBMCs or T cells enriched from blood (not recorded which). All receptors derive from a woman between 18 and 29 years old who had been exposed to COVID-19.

In DNA, the CDR3 is TGTGCCAGCAGCCAAGTAGCGGACAGGGATTCACCCCTCCACTTT. It yields the protein CASSQVADRDSPLHF. This chain uses TRBV3-1 (or the pseudogene TRBV3-2) with TRBJ1-6; 8 nucleotides line up with TRBD1. CDR1 is LGHDT, CDR2 YNNKEL, per germline (reference sequence). V gave up 1 base and J gave up 8 bases; unmatched junction bases: 4. The CDR3 consists of 15 residues.

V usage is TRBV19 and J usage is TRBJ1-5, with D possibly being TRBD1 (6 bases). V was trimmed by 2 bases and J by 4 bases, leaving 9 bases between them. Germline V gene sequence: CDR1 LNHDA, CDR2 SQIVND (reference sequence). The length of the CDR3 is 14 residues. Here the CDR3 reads CASSIYRENQPQHF. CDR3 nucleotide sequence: TGTGCCAGTAGTATATACAGGGAGAATCAGCCCCAGCATTTT.

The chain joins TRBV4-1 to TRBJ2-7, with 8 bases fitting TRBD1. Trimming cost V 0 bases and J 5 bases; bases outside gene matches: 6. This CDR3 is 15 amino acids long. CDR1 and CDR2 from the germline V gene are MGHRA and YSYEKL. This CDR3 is CASSQDWTGINEQYF. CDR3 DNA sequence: TGCGCCAGCAGCCAAGATTGGACAGGGATTAACGAGCAGTACTTC.

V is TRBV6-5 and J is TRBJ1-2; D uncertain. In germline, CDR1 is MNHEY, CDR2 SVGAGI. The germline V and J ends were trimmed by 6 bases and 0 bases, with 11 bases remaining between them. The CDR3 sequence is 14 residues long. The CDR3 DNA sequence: TGTGCCAGCAGCCCGTCAGTTACTAACTATGGCTACACCTTC. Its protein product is CASSPSVTNYGYTF.

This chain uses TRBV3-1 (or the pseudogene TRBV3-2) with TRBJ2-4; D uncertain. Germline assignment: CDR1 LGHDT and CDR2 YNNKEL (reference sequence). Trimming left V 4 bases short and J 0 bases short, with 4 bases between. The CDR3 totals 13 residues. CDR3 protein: CASSPIAKNIQYF. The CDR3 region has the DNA TGTGCCAGCAGCCCAATAGCCAAAAACATTCAGTACTTC.

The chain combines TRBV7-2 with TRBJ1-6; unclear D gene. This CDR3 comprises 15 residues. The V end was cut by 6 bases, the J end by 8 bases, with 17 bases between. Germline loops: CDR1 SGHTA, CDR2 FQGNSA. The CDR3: CASRPSSLGDSPLHF. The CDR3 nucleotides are TGTGCCAGCAGACCTTCCTCACTCGGAGATTCACCCCTCCACTTT.

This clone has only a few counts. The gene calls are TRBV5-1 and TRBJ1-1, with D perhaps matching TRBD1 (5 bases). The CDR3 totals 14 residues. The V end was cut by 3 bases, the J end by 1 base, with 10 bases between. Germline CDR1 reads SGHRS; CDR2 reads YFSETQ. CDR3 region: CASSYTTENTEAFF. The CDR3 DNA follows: TGCGCCAGCAGCTACACGACAGAGAACACTGAAGCTTTCTTT.

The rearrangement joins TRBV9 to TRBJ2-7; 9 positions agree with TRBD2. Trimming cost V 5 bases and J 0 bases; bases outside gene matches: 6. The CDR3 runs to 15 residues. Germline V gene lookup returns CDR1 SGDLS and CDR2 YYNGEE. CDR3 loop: CASRLAGIFSYEQYF. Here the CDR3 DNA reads TGTGCCAGCAGGCTAGCGGGGATCTTCTCCTACGAGCAGTACTTC.

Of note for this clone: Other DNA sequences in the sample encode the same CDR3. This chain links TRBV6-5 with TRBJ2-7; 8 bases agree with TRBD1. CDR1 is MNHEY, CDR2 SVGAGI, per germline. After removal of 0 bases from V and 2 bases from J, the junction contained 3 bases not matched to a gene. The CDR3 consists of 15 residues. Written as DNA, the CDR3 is TGTGCCAGCAGTTACTCAGGGACAGGTACCTACGAGCAGTACTTC. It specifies CASSYSGTGTYEQYF.

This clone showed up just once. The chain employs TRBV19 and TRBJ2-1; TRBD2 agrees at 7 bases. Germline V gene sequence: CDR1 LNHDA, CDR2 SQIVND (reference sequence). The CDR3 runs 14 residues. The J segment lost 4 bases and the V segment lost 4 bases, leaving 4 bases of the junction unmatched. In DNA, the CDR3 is TGTGCCAGTAGTACGGCTAGCGGTTACAATGAGCAGTTCTTC. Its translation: CASSTASGYNEQFF. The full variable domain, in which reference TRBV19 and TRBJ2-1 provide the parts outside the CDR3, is DGGITQSPKYLFRKEGQNVTLSCEQNLNHDAMYWYRQDPGQGLRLIYYSQIVNDFQKGDIAEGYSVSREKKESFPLTVTSAQKNPTAFYLCASSTASGYNEQFFGPGTRLTVL.

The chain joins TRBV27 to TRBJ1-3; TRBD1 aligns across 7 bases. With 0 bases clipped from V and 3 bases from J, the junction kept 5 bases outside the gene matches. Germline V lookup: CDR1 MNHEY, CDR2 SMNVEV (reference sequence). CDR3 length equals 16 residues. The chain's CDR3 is CASSLSNRGFGNTIYF. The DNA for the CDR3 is TGTGCCAGCAGTTTATCCAACAGGGGTTTTGGAAACACCATATATTTT.

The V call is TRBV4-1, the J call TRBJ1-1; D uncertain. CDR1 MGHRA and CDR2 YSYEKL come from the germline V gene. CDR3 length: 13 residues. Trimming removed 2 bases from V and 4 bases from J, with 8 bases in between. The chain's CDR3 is CASSQFAATEAFF. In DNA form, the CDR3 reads TGCGCCAGCAGCCAATTCGCGGCCACTGAAGCTTTCTTT.

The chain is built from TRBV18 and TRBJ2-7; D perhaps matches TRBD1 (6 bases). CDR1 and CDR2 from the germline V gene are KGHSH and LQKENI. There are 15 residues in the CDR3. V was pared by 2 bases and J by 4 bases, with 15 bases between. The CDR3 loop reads CASSPRQADLYEQYF. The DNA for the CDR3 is TGTGCCAGCTCACCAAGACAGGCGGACCTTTACGAGCAGTACTTC. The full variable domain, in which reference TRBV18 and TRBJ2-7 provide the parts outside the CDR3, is NAGVMQNPRHLVRRRGQEARLRCSPMKGHSHVYWYRQLPEEGLKFMVYLQKENIIDESGMPKERFSAEFPKEGPSILRIQQVVRGDSAAYFCASSPRQADLYEQYFGPGTRLTVT.

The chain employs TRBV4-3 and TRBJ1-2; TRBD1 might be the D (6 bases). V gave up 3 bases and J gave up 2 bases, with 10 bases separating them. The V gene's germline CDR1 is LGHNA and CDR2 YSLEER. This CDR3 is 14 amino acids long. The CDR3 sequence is CASSHGDINYGYTF. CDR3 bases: TGCGCCAGCAGCCATGGGGACATAAACTATGGCTACACCTTC.

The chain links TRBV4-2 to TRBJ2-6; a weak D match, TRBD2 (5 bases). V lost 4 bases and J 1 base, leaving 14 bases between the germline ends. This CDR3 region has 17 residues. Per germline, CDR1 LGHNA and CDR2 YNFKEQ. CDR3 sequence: CASSRATGESGANVLTF. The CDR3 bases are TGTGCCAGCAGCCGAGCCACCGGGGAGTCTGGGGCCAACGTCCTGACTTTC.

CDR3 in DNA: TGTGCCAGTAGTTCGCTCGCGGTGGTCACAGATACGCAGTATTTT. This translates into CASSSLAVVTDTQYF. The chain joins TRBV19 to TRBJ2-3; D remains ambiguous. CDR1 and CDR2 (germline): LNHDA, SQIVND (reference sequence). Trimming removed 5 bases at V and 2 bases at J, with 14 bases between. The CDR3 loop spans 15 amino acids.

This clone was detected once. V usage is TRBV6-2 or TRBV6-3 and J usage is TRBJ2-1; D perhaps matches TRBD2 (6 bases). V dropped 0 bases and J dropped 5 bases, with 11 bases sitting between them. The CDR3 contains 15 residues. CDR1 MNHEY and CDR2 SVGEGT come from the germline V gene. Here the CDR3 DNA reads TGTGCCAGCAGTTACTCGGGACTCAAGAACAATGAGCAGTTCTTC. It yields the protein CASSYSGLKNNEQFF.

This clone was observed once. CDR3: CASSADTGMTEAFF. The CDR3 DNA reads TGTGCCAGCAGCGCCGACACAGGGATGACTGAAGCTTTCTTT. The chain uses TRBV9 and TRBJ1-1; TRBD1 might be the D (6 bases). CDR3 size: 14 residues. Trimming cost V 3 bases and J 5 bases, with 14 bases left between them. Looked up from germline, CDR1 is SGDLS and CDR2 is YYNGEE.

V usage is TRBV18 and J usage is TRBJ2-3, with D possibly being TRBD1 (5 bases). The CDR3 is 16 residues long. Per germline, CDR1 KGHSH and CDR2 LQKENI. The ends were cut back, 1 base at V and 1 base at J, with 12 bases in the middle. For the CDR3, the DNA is TGTGCCAGCTCACCACGGGGCCTAGAGGGCACAGATACGCAGTATTTT. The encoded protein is CASSPRGLEGTDTQYF.

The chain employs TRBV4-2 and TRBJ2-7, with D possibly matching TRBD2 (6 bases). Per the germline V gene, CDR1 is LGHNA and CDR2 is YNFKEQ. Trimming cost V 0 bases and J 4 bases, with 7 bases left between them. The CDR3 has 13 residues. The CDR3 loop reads CASSQEGGYEQYF. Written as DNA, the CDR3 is TGTGCCAGCAGCCAAGAGGGGGGATACGAGCAGTACTTC.

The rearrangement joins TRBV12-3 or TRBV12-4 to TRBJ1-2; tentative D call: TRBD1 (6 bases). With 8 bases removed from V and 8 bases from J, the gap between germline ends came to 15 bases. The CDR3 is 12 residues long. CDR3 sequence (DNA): TGTGCCAGCTCGGGGGGGCTGGGGGGCTACACCTTC. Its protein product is CASSGGLGGYTF.

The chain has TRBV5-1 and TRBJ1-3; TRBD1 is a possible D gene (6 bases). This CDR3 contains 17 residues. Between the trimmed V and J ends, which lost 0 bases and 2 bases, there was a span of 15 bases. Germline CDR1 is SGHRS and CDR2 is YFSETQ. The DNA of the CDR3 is TGCGCCAGCAGCTTGGGGGGAACAGGGTCTCCTGGAAACACCATATATTTT. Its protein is CASSLGGTGSPGNTIYF.

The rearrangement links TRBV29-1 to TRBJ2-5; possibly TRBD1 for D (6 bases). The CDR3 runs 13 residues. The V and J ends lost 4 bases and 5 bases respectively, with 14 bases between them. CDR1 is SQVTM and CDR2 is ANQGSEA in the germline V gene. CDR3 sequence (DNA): TGCAGCGTTGTTCACCAGGGGACGGAGACCCAGTACTTC. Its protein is CSVVHQGTETQYF.

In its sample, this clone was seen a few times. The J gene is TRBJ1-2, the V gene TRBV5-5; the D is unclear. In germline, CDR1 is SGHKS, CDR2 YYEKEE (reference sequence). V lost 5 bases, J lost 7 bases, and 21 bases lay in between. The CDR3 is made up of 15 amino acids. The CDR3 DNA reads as TGTGCCAGCAGTTACGAACTGCGGCCTCGCCTTGGCTACACCTTC. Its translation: CASSYELRPRLGYTF.

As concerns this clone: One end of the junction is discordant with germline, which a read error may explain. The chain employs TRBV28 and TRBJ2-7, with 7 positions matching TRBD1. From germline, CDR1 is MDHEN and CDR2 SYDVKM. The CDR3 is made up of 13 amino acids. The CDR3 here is CASSTPDRARWDF. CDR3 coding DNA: TGTGCCAGCAGTACCCCTGACAGGGCCCGGTGGGACTTC.

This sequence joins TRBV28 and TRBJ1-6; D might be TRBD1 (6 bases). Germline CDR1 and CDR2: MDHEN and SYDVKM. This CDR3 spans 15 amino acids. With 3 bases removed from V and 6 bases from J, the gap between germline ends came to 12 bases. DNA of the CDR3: TGTGCCAGCAGTTTGGATGGACAGATTAATTCACCCCTCCACTTT. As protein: CASSLDGQINSPLHF. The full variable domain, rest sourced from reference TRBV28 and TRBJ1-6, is DVKVTQSSRYLVKRTGEKVFLECVQDMDHENMFWYRQDPGLGLRLIYFSYDVKMKEKGDIPEGYSVSREKKERFSLILESASTNQTSMYLCASSLDGQINSPLHFGNGTRLTVT.

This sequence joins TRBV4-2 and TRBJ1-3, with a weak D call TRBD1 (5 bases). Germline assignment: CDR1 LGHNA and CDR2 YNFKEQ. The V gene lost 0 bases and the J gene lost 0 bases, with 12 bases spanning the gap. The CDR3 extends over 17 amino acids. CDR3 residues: CASSQERTGGSGNTIYF. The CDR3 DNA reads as TGTGCCAGCAGCCAAGAAAGAACAGGCGGCTCTGGAAACACCATATATTTT.

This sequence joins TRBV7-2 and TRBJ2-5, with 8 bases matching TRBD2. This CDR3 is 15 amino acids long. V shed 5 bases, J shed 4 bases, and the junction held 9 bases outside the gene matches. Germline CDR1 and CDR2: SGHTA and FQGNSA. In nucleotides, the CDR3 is TGTGCCAGCAGCCTTAGCGGGATTAGCCGAGAGACCCAGTACTTC. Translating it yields CASSLSGISRETQYF.

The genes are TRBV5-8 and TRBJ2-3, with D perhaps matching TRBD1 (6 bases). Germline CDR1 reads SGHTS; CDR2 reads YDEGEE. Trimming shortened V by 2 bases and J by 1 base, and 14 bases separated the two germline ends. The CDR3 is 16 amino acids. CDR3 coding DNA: TGTGCCAGCAGCTTAGGACAGTCGGCGGGCACAGATACGCAGTATTTT. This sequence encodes CASSLGQSAGTDTQYF.

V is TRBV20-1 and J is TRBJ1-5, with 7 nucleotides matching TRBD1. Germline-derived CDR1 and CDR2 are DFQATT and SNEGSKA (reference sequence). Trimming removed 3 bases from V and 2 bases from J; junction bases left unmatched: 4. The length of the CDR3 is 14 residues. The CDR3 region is CSASSTGGNQPQHF. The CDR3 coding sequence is TGCAGTGCTAGTTCAACAGGGGGCAATCAGCCCCAGCATTTT.

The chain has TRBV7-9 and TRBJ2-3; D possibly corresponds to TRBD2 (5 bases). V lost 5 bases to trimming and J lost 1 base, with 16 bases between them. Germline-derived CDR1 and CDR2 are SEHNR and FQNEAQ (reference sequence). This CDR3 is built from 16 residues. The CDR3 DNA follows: TGTGCCAGCAGCCCCAGAACGGGATGGGGCACAGATACGCAGTATTTT. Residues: CASSPRTGWGTDTQYF.

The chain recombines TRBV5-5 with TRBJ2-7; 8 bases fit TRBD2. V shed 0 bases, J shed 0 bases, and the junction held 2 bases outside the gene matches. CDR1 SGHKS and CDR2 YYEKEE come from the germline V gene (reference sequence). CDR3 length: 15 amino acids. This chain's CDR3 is CASSLGTSFSYEQYF. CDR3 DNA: TGTGCCAGCAGCTTGGGGACTAGCTTCTCCTACGAGCAGTACTTC.